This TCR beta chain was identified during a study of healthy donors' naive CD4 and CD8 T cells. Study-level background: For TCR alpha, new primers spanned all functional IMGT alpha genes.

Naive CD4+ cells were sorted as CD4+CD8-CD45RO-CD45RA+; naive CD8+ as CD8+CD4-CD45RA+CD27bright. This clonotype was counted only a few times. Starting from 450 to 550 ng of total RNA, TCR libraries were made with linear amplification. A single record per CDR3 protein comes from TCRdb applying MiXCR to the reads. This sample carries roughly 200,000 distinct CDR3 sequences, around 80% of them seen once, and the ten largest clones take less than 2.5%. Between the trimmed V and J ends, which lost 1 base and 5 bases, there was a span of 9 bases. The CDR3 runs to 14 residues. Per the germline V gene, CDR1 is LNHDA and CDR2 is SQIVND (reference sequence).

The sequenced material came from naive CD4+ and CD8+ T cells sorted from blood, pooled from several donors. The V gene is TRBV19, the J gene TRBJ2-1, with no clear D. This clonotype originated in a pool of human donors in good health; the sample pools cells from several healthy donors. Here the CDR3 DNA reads TGTGCCAGTAGTATAGCCCGCGACCACAATGAGCAGTTCTTC. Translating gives CASSIARDHNEQFF. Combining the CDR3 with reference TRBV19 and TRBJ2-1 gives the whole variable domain DGGITQSPKYLFRKEGQNVTLSCEQNLNHDAMYWYRQDPGQGLRLIYYSQIVNDFQKGDIAEGYSVSREKKESFPLTVTSAQKNPTAFYLCASSIARDHNEQFFGPGTRLTVL.